What follows describes a single T cell receptor (beta chain). The data were taken from a study of shared clonotypes between healthy human individuals. Overall study: Aged 18 to 49, the donors were a couple of women and three men.

Genomic DNA per cell subset filled all wells of several immunoSEQ plates. Here immunoSEQ multiplex PCR was the method, and the copy in TCRdb shows in-frame clones only, minus some. The top ten clones hold 0.45% of a sample with about 1.5 million clones, nearly 99% of them seen once. The source is a young man in good health. Specimen: naive CD4+ T cells sorted from blood. Subset denoted: CD45RA+ positively selected.

DNA for the CDR3: TGTGCCAGTAGACCTCTAGCGGGAGGGCCCCACGAGCAGTACTTC. Residues: CASRPLAGGPHEQYF. The chain joins TRBV19 to TRBJ2-7; 12 positions match TRBD2. The CDR3 has 15 residues. Germline V gene sequence: CDR1 LNHDA, CDR2 SQIVND (reference sequence). Trimming removed 6 bases from V and 5 bases from J; junction bases left unmatched: 8.